This passage covers 20 T cell receptor beta chains from one sample sequenced in a study of identical twins. TCRdb re-derived calls from the 5' RACE reads in MiXCR, one entry per CDR3 protein. The repertoire consists of approximately 500,000 distinct CDR3 sequences, with about 16% occurring once and the leading ten covering 0.35% to 0.45%. This sample also appeared in a second study, on yellow fever vaccine responses in identical twins.

What was sequenced was CD4+ T cells sorted from blood. Receptor source: a woman aged 18-29 years in good health.

The chain uses TRBV20-1 and TRBJ2-7, with D uncertain. Trimming removed 0 bases at V and 0 bases at J, with 9 bases between. The CDR3 totals 14 residues. In germline, CDR1 is DFQATT, CDR2 SNEGSKA (reference sequence). CDR3 loop: CSARDSDHSYEQYV. In DNA form, the CDR3 reads TGCAGTGCTAGAGATTCCGACCACTCCTACGAGCAGTACGTC.

This clonotype appeared a few times. This chain connects TRBV28 to TRBJ2-2, with D uncertain. Germline CDR1 and CDR2: MDHEN and SYDVKM. V shed 8 bases and J shed 1 base, with 5 bases lying between them. The length of the CDR3 is 12 residues. CDR3 sequence (DNA): TGTGCCAGCTGGGGGAACACCGGGGAGCTGTTTTTT. Its protein product is CASWGNTGELFF.

V and J are TRBV28 and TRBJ1-6; perhaps TRBD1 as D (5 bases). This CDR3 contains 15 residues. Between the trimmed V and J ends, which lost 6 bases and 7 bases, there was a span of 16 bases. CDR1 is MDHEN and CDR2 is SYDVKM in the germline V gene. The CDR3 sequence is CASSAPDISNSPLHF. The CDR3 DNA follows: TGTGCCAGCAGCGCTCCGGACATATCGAATTCACCCCTCCACTTT.

There are a few counts of this clonotype. CDR3 nucleotide sequence: TGTGCCAGCACCGGGTGGGGAAACACCGGGGAGCTGTTTTTT. Its protein product is CASTGWGNTGELFF. The rearrangement uses TRBV12-3 or TRBV12-4 and TRBJ2-2; no clear D. V shed 7 bases and J shed 2 bases, with 11 bases lying between them. The CDR3 length is 14 residues.

The gene calls are TRBV5-1 and TRBJ2-7, with TRBD1 identical over 8 bases. The CDR3 is made up of 15 amino acids. Germline V CDR1 and CDR2: SGHRS, YFSETQ. Unmatched junction bases numbered 12, after V lost 5 bases and J lost 5 bases. The CDR3 nucleotides read TGCGCCAGCAGTCGACAGGGGAATTCCCACCACGAGCAGTACTTC. Encoded protein: CASSRQGNSHHEQYF.

This clonotype was recorded a few times. The rearrangement links TRBV28 to TRBJ2-5, with D unclear. V was shortened by 1 base and J by 2 bases, with 14 bases between the two germline ends. The CDR3 is made up of 16 amino acids. CDR1 MDHEN and CDR2 SYDVKM come from the germline V gene. CDR3 in DNA: TGTGCCAGCAGTTTATCTTACGGAGTCCAACAAGAGACCCAGTACTTC. Translation: CASSLSYGVQQETQYF.

This clonotype was found a few times. The genes are TRBV20-1 and TRBJ1-1; the D is unclear. Germline V gives CDR1 DFQATT, CDR2 SNEGSKA (reference sequence). This CDR3 has 12 residues. V was trimmed by 3 bases and J by 0 bases, leaving 5 bases between them. The CDR3 region is CSASNLNTEAFF. As DNA, the CDR3 is TGCAGTGCTAGTAACCTGAACACTGAAGCTTTCTTT.

The chain uses TRBV18 and TRBJ1-1; 9 bases match TRBD1. The trim removed 3 bases at V and 5 bases at J, leaving 7 bases unmatched. The CDR3 length is 15 residues. In germline, CDR1 is KGHSH, CDR2 LQKENI. The DNA for the CDR3 is TGTGCCAGCTCACCTATACAGGGGGCGGGGACTGAAGCTTTCTTT. Protein sequence: CASSPIQGAGTEAFF.

The rearrangement joins TRBV15 to TRBJ1-3; tentatively, D is TRBD1 (6 bases). The CDR3 totals 17 residues. From germline, CDR1 is LNHNV and CDR2 YYDKDF (reference sequence). Deletions cut 0 bases from V and 0 bases from J, with 12 bases between. The CDR3: CATSRDQGLTSGNTIYF. CDR3 nucleotides: TGTGCCACCAGCAGAGATCAGGGGCTGACCTCTGGAAACACCATATATTTT.

This clonotype was detected ten times or more. J is TRBJ1-2 and V is TRBV12-3 or TRBV12-4, with D possibly being TRBD1 (6 bases). The ends were cut back, 6 bases at V and 5 bases at J, with 10 bases in the middle. CDR3 length: 12 residues. CDR3 nucleotides: TGTGCCAGCAGCCAGACAGGTTATGGCTACACCTTC. Residues: CASSQTGYGYTF.

The chain links TRBV20-1 to TRBJ1-4; 7 nucleotides agree with TRBD1. The J segment lost 9 bases and the V segment lost 6 bases, leaving 7 bases of the junction unmatched. Germline CDR1 and CDR2: DFQATT and SNEGSKA (reference sequence). The CDR3 runs to 12 residues. The CDR3 region is CSASRDSQKLFF. CDR3 in DNA: TGCAGTGCCTCTAGGGACAGTCAAAAACTGTTTTTT.

The chain uses TRBV28 and TRBJ1-2, with D perhaps TRBD1 (5 bases). V was pared by 6 bases and J by 3 bases, with 11 bases between. The CDR3 has 13 amino acids. Germline CDR1 is MDHEN and CDR2 is SYDVKM. The CDR3 loop reads CASRSGFDYGYTF. CDR3 DNA: TGTGCCAGCAGGTCAGGGTTCGACTATGGCTACACCTTC.

This clonotype was seen at least ten times. The chain combines TRBV7-4 with TRBJ1-1; D remains unclear. CDR1 and CDR2 (germline): SGHVT, SQSDAQ. The CDR3 consists of 12 residues. V shed 5 bases and J shed 5 bases, with 9 bases lying between them. The CDR3 loop is CASSPHQTEAFF. As DNA, the CDR3 is TGTGCCAGCAGCCCGCATCAGACTGAAGCTTTCTTT.

J is TRBJ2-3 and V is TRBV5-1; 11 positions agree with TRBD1. The CDR3 loop spans 16 amino acids. J was trimmed by 2 bases and V by 2 bases; bases with no gene match: 4. CDR1 and CDR2 (germline): SGHRS, YFSETQ. CDR3 DNA sequence: TGCGCCAGCAGCTTCGGACAGGGGGCGCCCACAGATACGCAGTATTTT. Amino acid sequence: CASSFGQGAPTDTQYF. Drawing the rest from reference TRBV5-1 and TRBJ2-3, the complete variable domain is KAGVTQTPRYLIKTRGQQVTLSCSPISGHRSVSWYQQTPGQGLQFLFEYFSETQRNKGNFPGRFSGRQFSNSRSEMNVSTLELGDSALYLCASSFGQGAPTDTQYFGPGTRLTVL.

The chain links TRBV27 to TRBJ1-5; D unresolved. V was pared by 3 bases and J by 7 bases, with 16 bases between. The CDR3 is 15 amino acids. Germline-derived CDR1 and CDR2 are MNHEY and SMNVEV (reference sequence). This CDR3 is CASSLRFGGSQPQHF. CDR3 sequence (DNA): TGTGCCAGCAGTTTGCGGTTTGGAGGGTCCCAGCCCCAGCATTTT.

There are many counts of this clonotype. The chain employs TRBV5-1 and TRBJ1-1; tentative D call: TRBD1 (6 bases). This CDR3 region has 14 residues. Germline CDR1 reads SGHRS; CDR2 reads YFSETQ. V lost 4 bases and J 5 bases, leaving 15 bases between the germline ends. The CDR3 loop is CASSLGTRGTEAFF. The DNA of the CDR3 is TGCGCCAGCAGCCTCGGGACACGCGGTACTGAAGCTTTCTTT.

This clonotype was observed a few times. The chain is built from TRBV3-1 and TRBJ2-7; 8 bases fit TRBD2. The germline CDR1 and CDR2 sequences are LGHDT and YNNKEL (reference sequence). J lost 1 base, V lost 5 bases, and 7 bases had no gene match. The CDR3 covers 15 residues. The CDR3 DNA reads as TGTGCCAGCAGCGCTACTGCGGGAGGATCCTACGAGCAGTACTTC. This encodes CASSATAGGSYEQYF.

The chain has TRBV12-3 or TRBV12-4 and TRBJ2-1; 7 positions match TRBD2. The CDR3 has 15 residues. V was clipped by 5 bases and J by 6 bases; unmatched bases: 10. CDR3 in amino acids: CASSATRGFGNEQFF. For the CDR3, the DNA is TGTGCCAGCAGTGCCACGCGGGGGTTTGGCAATGAGCAGTTCTTC.

The rearrangement joins TRBV7-8 to TRBJ2-5; TRBD2 aligns across 8 bases. The CDR3 length is 15 residues. The trim removed 5 bases at V and 4 bases at J, leaving 9 bases unmatched. Per germline, CDR1 SGHVS and CDR2 FQNEAQ. DNA for the CDR3: TGTGCCAGCAGCCCCGGGGGGGTGTCGGGAGAGACCCAGTACTTC. Translated: CASSPGGVSGETQYF.

The chain joins TRBV4-1 to TRBJ2-5, with TRBD2 matching over 7 bases. Germline V CDR1 and CDR2: MGHRA, YSYEKL. The CDR3 length is 17 residues. With V trimmed by 3 bases and J by 5 bases, 15 bases remained unmatched. CDR3 region: CASSHLGGGGIGETQYF. The CDR3 region has the DNA TGCGCCAGCAGCCACCTAGGCGGCGGGGGAATCGGTGAGACCCAGTACTTC.